This entry describes one T cell receptor beta chain. Its target is unknown. Combining a sample-barcoded 5' primer with a J-beta primer mix, a second PCR ran for about 7 to 12 cycles. All samples gave at least 3 million CDR3-containing paired-end reads. TCRdb reprocessed the 5' RACE reads via MiXCR and lists one record per CDR3 protein. The sample lists roughly 1,800,000 distinct CDR3 sequences; around 50% were seen once. The sample originates from a study of blood T cells in healthy people across ages. This CDR3 has 13 residues. Germline loops: CDR1 SQVTM, CDR2 ANQGSEA. Trimming removed 6 bases from V and 2 bases from J, with 13 bases in between. Study-wide results and caveats: Roughly linear declines in TCR beta diversity per million T cells occurred with age. Because sorting was not performed, PBMCs prevented conclusive naive versus antigen-experienced comparison.

The draw of peripheral blood yielded roughly 9.4 milliliters from each donor. The chain couples TRBV29-1 to TRBJ2-5, with unresolved D. The clonotype originates from a woman aged 40 to 55 in good health. Sequenced material: blood. Here the CDR3 reads CSVLERQQETQYF. CDR3 nucleotides: TGCAGCGTCCTGGAGAGGCAACAAGAGACCCAGTACTTC.